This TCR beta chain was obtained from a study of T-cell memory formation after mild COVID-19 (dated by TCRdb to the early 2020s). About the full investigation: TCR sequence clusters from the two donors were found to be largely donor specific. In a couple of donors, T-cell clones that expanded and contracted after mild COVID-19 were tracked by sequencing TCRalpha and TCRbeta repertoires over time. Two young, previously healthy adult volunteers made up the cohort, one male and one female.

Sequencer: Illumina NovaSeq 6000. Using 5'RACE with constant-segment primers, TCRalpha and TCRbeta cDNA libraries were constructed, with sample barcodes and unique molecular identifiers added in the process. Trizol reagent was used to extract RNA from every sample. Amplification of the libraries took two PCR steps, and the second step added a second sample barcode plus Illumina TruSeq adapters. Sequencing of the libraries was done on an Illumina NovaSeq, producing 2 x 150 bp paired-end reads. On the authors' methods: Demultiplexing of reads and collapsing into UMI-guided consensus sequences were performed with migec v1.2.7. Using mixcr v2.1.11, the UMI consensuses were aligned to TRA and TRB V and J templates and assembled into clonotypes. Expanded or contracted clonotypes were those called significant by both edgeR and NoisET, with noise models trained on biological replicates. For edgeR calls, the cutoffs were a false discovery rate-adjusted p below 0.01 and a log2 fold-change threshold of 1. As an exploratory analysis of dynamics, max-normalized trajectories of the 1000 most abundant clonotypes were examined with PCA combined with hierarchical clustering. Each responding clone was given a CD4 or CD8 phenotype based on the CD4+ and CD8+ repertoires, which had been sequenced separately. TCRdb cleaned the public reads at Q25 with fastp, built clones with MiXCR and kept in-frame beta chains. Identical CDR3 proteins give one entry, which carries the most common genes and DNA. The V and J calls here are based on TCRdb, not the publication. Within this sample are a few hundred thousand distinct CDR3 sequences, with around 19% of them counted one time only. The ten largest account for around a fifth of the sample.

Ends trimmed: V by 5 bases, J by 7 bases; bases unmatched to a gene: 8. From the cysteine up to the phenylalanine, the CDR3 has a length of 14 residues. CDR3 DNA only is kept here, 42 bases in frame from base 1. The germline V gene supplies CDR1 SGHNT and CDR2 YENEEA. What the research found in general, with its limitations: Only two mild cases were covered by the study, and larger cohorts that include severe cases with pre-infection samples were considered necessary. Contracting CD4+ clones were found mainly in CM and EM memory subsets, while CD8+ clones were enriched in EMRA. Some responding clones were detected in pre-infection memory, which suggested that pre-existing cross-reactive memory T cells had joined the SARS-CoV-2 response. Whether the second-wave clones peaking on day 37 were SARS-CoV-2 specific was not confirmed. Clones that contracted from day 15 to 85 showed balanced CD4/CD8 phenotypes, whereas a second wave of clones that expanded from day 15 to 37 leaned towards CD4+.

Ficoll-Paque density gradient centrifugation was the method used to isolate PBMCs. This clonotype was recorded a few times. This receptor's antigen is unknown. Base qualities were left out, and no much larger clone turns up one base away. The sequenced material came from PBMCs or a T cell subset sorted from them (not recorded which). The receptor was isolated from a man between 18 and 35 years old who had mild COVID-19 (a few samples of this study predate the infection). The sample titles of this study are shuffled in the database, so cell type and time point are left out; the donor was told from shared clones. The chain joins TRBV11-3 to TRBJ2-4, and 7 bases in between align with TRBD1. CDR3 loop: CASSPDRDRNIQYF. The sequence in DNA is TGTGCCAGCAGCCCCGACAGGGATCGGAACATTCAGTACTTC.